These T cell receptor beta chains were read from a single sample in a study of regulatory T cells in long-lasting Graves disease. TCRdb redid the calling of the multiplex PCR reads with MiXCR, one entry per CDR3 protein. The sample holds some 300,000 distinct CDR3 sequences, around 20% seen once. The material sequenced was peripheral blood mononuclear cells (PBMCs), taken when the disease was refractory, from a patient treated with antithyroid drugs. Receptors were obtained from a female donor with Graves disease. Each CDR3 is given with its conserved first and last residue. D genes are given only for firm matches. Size tells how often a clone was seen (once, few, many) or the class of an expanded clone, and some rows leave it out.

j_call: TRBJ2-7; clone_size: NA; v_call: TRBV27; d_call: TRBD2; cdr3_length: 15; cdr3_aa: CASRIGTSGIYEQYF; cdr3_nt: TGTGCCAGCAGGATAGGGACTAGCGGGATCTACGAGCAGTACTTC
j_call: TRBJ2-7; clone_size: many; v_call: TRBV20-1; d_call: NA; cdr3_length: 13; cdr3_aa: CSASQHLSYEQYF; cdr3_nt: TGCAGTGCTAGCCAACACCTCTCCTACGAGCAGTACTTC
j_call: TRBJ2-7; clone_size: few; v_call: TRBV27; d_call: NA; cdr3_length: 15; cdr3_aa: CASSLRKGRTYEQYF; cdr3_nt: TGTGCCAGCAGTTTGCGTAAGGGTAGGACCTACGAGCAGTACTTC
j_call: TRBJ2-5; clone_size: many; v_call: TRBV6-2/TRBV6-3; d_call: NA; cdr3_length: 13; cdr3_aa: CASSETGPETQYF; cdr3_nt: TGTGCCAGCAGTGAAACAGGGCCAGAGACCCAGTACTTC
j_call: TRBJ2-5; clone_size: many; v_call: TRBV20-1; d_call: NA; cdr3_length: 13; cdr3_aa: CSASVSGEETQYF; cdr3_nt: TGCAGTGCTAGTGTGTCGGGGGAGGAGACCCAGTACTTC
j_call: TRBJ2-7; clone_size: NA; v_call: TRBV3-1; d_call: NA; cdr3_length: 15; cdr3_aa: CASSQDIAGYHEQYF; cdr3_nt: TGTGCCAGCAGCCAAGATATCGCGGGATACCACGAGCAGTACTTC
j_call: TRBJ2-7; clone_size: many; v_call: TRBV20-1; d_call: TRBD2; cdr3_length: 17; cdr3_aa: CSARVRGLAGISYEQYF; cdr3_nt: TGCAGTGCTAGAGTTAGGGGACTAGCGGGAATCTCCTACGAGCAGTACTTC
j_call: TRBJ1-1; clone_size: many; v_call: TRBV28; d_call: NA; cdr3_length: 12; cdr3_aa: CASSVRHTEAFF; cdr3_nt: TGTGCCAGCAGCGTTAGGCACACTGAAGCTTTCTTT
j_call: TRBJ1-2; clone_size: many; v_call: TRBV15; d_call: NA; cdr3_length: 12; cdr3_aa: CATSSNRVGYTF; cdr3_nt: TGTGCCACCAGCAGCAACAGGGTCGGCTACACCTTC
j_call: TRBJ2-2; clone_size: many; v_call: TRBV27; d_call: NA; cdr3_length: 12; cdr3_aa: CASSLMGGELFF; cdr3_nt: TGTGCCAGCAGTTTAATGGGAGGGGAGCTGTTTTTT
j_call: TRBJ2-5; clone_size: few; v_call: TRBV19; d_call: NA; cdr3_length: 13; cdr3_aa: CASSNTVPETQYF; cdr3_nt: TGTGCCAGTAGTAACACGGTTCCAGAGACCCAGTACTTC
j_call: TRBJ2-5; clone_size: NA; v_call: TRBV5-8; d_call: TRBD2; cdr3_length: 14; cdr3_aa: CASSILADQETQYF; cdr3_nt: TGTGCCAGCAGCATACTAGCGGATCAAGAGACCCAGTACTTC
j_call: TRBJ1-2; clone_size: NA; v_call: TRBV28; d_call: TRBD1; cdr3_length: 15; cdr3_aa: CASSQRGQGPYGYTF; cdr3_nt: TGTGCCAGCAGCCAACGGGGACAGGGCCCCTATGGCTACACCTTC
j_call: TRBJ1-2; clone_size: NA; v_call: TRBV6-4; d_call: NA; cdr3_length: 14; cdr3_aa: CASSYRGGNYGYTF; cdr3_nt: TGTGCCAGCAGTTACCGCGGGGGGAACTATGGCTACACCTTC
j_call: TRBJ2-1; clone_size: many; v_call: TRBV7-2; d_call: TRBD2; cdr3_length: 15; cdr3_aa: CASSPQGGRVNEQFF; cdr3_nt: TGTGCCAGCAGCCCGCAAGGCGGGAGGGTGAATGAGCAGTTCTTC
j_call: TRBJ1-4; clone_size: many; v_call: TRBV11-2; d_call: NA; cdr3_length: 15; cdr3_aa: CASSLQGATNEKLFF; cdr3_nt: TGTGCCAGCAGCTTACAGGGTGCAACTAATGAAAAACTGTTTTTT
j_call: TRBJ2-7; clone_size: many; v_call: TRBV7-2; d_call: NA; cdr3_length: 16; cdr3_aa: CASSLEGDKGVYEQYF; cdr3_nt: TGTGCCAGCAGCTTAGAAGGGGACAAAGGCGTCTACGAGCAGTACTTC
j_call: TRBJ2-5; clone_size: many; v_call: TRBV28; d_call: NA; cdr3_length: 15; cdr3_aa: CASSLGDSFQETQYF; cdr3_nt: TGTGCCAGCAGTTTGGGTGACAGCTTCCAAGAGACCCAGTACTTC
j_call: TRBJ2-2; clone_size: NA; v_call: TRBV6-1; d_call: TRBD2; cdr3_length: 15; cdr3_aa: CASRPLAFLDGELFF; cdr3_nt: TGTGCCAGCAGGCCACTAGCGTTTTTGGACGGGGAGCTGTTTTTT
j_call: TRBJ1-6; clone_size: NA; v_call: TRBV27; d_call: NA; cdr3_length: 14; cdr3_aa: CASSFNRDNSPLHF; cdr3_nt: TGTGCCAGCAGTTTTAACAGAGATAATTCACCCCTCCACTTT
j_call: TRBJ1-1; clone_size: few; v_call: TRBV3-1; d_call: NA; cdr3_length: 12; cdr3_aa: CASISVKAEAFF; cdr3_nt: TGTGCCAGCATAAGTGTAAAAGCGGAAGCTTTCTTT
j_call: TRBJ1-6; clone_size: NA; v_call: TRBV5-5; d_call: NA; cdr3_length: 18; cdr3_aa: CASSQTGGKASYNSPLHF; cdr3_nt: TGTGCCAGCAGCCAAACGGGGGGGAAGGCGTCCTATAATTCACCCCTCCACTTT
j_call: TRBJ2-7; clone_size: many; v_call: TRBV30; d_call: TRBD2; cdr3_length: 13; cdr3_aa: CAHQREGFHEQYF; cdr3_nt: TGTGCCCACCAGCGGGAGGGGTTCCACGAGCAGTACTTC
j_call: TRBJ2-3; clone_size: few; v_call: TRBV29-1; d_call: NA; cdr3_length: 18; cdr3_aa: CSVEDTEGQRIRTDTQYF; cdr3_nt: TGCAGCGTTGAAGATACGGAGGGACAGAGGATTAGGACAGATACGCAGTATTTT
j_call: TRBJ2-5; clone_size: NA; v_call: TRBV7-6; d_call: TRBD2; cdr3_length: 15; cdr3_aa: CASSLRSGSWETQYF; cdr3_nt: TGTGCCAGCAGCCTGCGTAGCGGGAGCTGGGAGACCCAGTACTTC
j_call: TRBJ1-5; clone_size: few; v_call: TRBV6-1; d_call: NA; cdr3_length: 16; cdr3_aa: CASSEALHRSNQPQHF; cdr3_nt: TGTGCCAGCAGTGAAGCGCTCCATAGAAGCAATCAGCCCCAGCATTTT
j_call: TRBJ2-1; clone_size: NA; v_call: TRBV7-9; d_call: TRBD1; cdr3_length: 13; cdr3_aa: CASSLQGASEQFF; cdr3_nt: TGTGCCAGCAGCTTGCAGGGGGCGAGTGAGCAGTTCTTC
j_call: TRBJ1-1; clone_size: many; v_call: TRBV2; d_call: TRBD1; cdr3_length: 18; cdr3_aa: CASSERGGQGRLGTEAFF; cdr3_nt: TGTGCCAGCAGTGAAAGGGGGGGACAGGGCAGATTAGGCACTGAAGCTTTCTTT
j_call: TRBJ2-7; clone_size: NA; v_call: TRBV20-1; d_call: TRBD2; cdr3_length: 14; cdr3_aa: CSAELAGVNYEQYF; cdr3_nt: TGCAGTGCCGAACTAGCGGGAGTGAACTACGAGCAGTACTTC
j_call: TRBJ1-2; clone_size: many; v_call: TRBV28; d_call: TRBD1; cdr3_length: 14; cdr3_aa: CASSQGARGYGYTF; cdr3_nt: TGTGCCAGCAGTCAGGGGGCGCGGGGCTATGGCTACACCTTC
j_call: TRBJ2-7; clone_size: many; v_call: TRBV7-8; d_call: NA; cdr3_length: 15; cdr3_aa: CASSLDTSGVYEQYF; cdr3_nt: TGTGCCAGCAGCTTAGATACTAGTGGGGTGTACGAGCAGTACTTC
j_call: TRBJ2-3; clone_size: few; v_call: TRBV20-1; d_call: NA; cdr3_length: 14; cdr3_aa: CSASSAASTDTQYF; cdr3_nt: TGCAGTGCTAGTAGCGCAGCTAGCACAGATACGCAGTATTTT
j_call: TRBJ2-7; clone_size: few; v_call: TRBV20-1; d_call: NA; cdr3_length: 14; cdr3_aa: CSARVPYLTYEQYF; cdr3_nt: TGCAGTGCTAGAGTCCCGTATTTAACCTACGAGCAGTACTTC
j_call: TRBJ2-7; clone_size: many; v_call: TRBV28; d_call: NA; cdr3_length: 14; cdr3_aa: CASSFRPGADEQYF; cdr3_nt: TGTGCCAGCAGTTTCCGGCCAGGCGCGGACGAGCAGTACTTC
j_call: TRBJ2-7; clone_size: many; v_call: TRBV7-9; d_call: TRBD1; cdr3_length: 14; cdr3_aa: CASSSGTGAYEQYF; cdr3_nt: TGTGCCAGCAGTTCCGGGACAGGGGCCTACGAGCAGTACTTC
j_call: TRBJ2-7; clone_size: many; v_call: TRBV11-2; d_call: TRBD2; cdr3_length: 15; cdr3_aa: CASSIDAGGGYEQYF; cdr3_nt: TGTGCCAGCAGCATCGACGCGGGAGGGGGCTACGAGCAGTACTTC
j_call: TRBJ2-5; clone_size: NA; v_call: TRBV7-6; d_call: NA; cdr3_length: 15; cdr3_aa: CASSLSPGREETQYF; cdr3_nt: TGTGCCAGCAGCTTAAGCCCGGGACGCGAAGAGACCCAGTACTTC
j_call: TRBJ2-1; clone_size: NA; v_call: TRBV7-8; d_call: TRBD2; cdr3_length: 17; cdr3_aa: CASRPTSGHPEGNEQFF; cdr3_nt: TGTGCCAGCAGACCTACTAGCGGGCATCCTGAAGGGAATGAGCAGTTCTTC
j_call: TRBJ2-7; clone_size: NA; v_call: TRBV28; d_call: NA; cdr3_length: 13; cdr3_aa: CASSRRNRVEQYF; cdr3_nt: TGTGCCAGCAGTCGAAGAAACAGGGTCGAGCAGTACTTC
j_call: TRBJ1-5; clone_size: NA; v_call: TRBV24-1; d_call: NA; cdr3_length: 13; cdr3_aa: CATSDRMDQPQHF; cdr3_nt: TGTGCCACCAGTGACAGGATGGATCAGCCCCAGCATTTT
j_call: TRBJ1-2; clone_size: NA; v_call: TRBV7-9; d_call: TRBD1; cdr3_length: 15; cdr3_aa: CASSRRDRVKYGYTF; cdr3_nt: TGTGCCAGCAGTCGCCGGGACAGGGTAAAGTATGGCTACACCTTC
j_call: TRBJ1-6; clone_size: many; v_call: TRBV28; d_call: NA; cdr3_length: 15; cdr3_aa: CASSNPSGVNSPLHF; cdr3_nt: TGTGCCAGCAGCAACCCCTCAGGAGTCAATTCACCCCTCCACTTT
j_call: TRBJ2-2; clone_size: NA; v_call: TRBV19; d_call: NA; cdr3_length: 15; cdr3_aa: CASTDSTKSTGELFF; cdr3_nt: TGTGCCAGTACTGACTCCACGAAGAGCACCGGGGAGCTGTTTTTT
j_call: TRBJ2-2; clone_size: few; v_call: TRBV7-2; d_call: NA; cdr3_length: 14; cdr3_aa: CASSFSLASGELFF; cdr3_nt: TGTGCCAGCAGCTTCTCACTAGCCTCAGGGGAGCTGTTTTTT
j_call: TRBJ2-2; clone_size: NA; v_call: TRBV10-3; d_call: TRBD1; cdr3_length: 14; cdr3_aa: CTVKDRGLTGELFF; cdr3_nt: TGTACCGTCAAGGACAGGGGGTTAACCGGGGAGCTGTTTTTT
j_call: TRBJ2-7; clone_size: NA; v_call: TRBV5-6; d_call: TRBD1; cdr3_length: 15; cdr3_aa: CASSLWRDRHYEQYF; cdr3_nt: TGTGCCAGCAGCTTATGGCGGGACAGGCACTACGAGCAGTACTTC
j_call: TRBJ1-5; clone_size: NA; v_call: TRBV4-1; d_call: NA; cdr3_length: 14; cdr3_aa: CASSQNRGNQPQHF; cdr3_nt: TGCGCCAGCAGCCAAAACAGGGGCAATCAGCCCCAGCATTTT
j_call: TRBJ1-1; clone_size: NA; v_call: TRBV30; d_call: NA; cdr3_length: 13; cdr3_aa: CAWRPTENTEAFF; cdr3_nt: TGTGCCTGGAGGCCAACAGAGAACACTGAAGCTTTCTTT
j_call: TRBJ1-1; clone_size: NA; v_call: TRBV28; d_call: TRBD1; cdr3_length: 13; cdr3_aa: CASQGQGDTEAFF; cdr3_nt: TGTGCCAGCCAAGGACAGGGGGACACTGAAGCTTTCTTT
j_call: TRBJ1-6; clone_size: few; v_call: TRBV10-3; d_call: TRBD1; cdr3_length: 14; cdr3_aa: CAISEGTGGSPLHF; cdr3_nt: TGTGCCATCAGTGAGGGTACAGGGGGGTCACCCCTCCACTTT
j_call: TRBJ2-7; clone_size: many; v_call: TRBV7-2; d_call: TRBD2; cdr3_length: 15; cdr3_aa: CASSLSLAGEREQYF; cdr3_nt: TGTGCCAGCAGCTTATCTCTAGCGGGGGAGCGCGAGCAGTACTTC